These 17 T cell receptor beta chains came from one sample sequenced in a study of circulating and synovial CD4+ cells in juvenile arthritis. Sequencing was performed with immunoSEQ multiplex PCR; in TCRdb, only in-frame clones are kept and a portion is missing. The sample consists of about 34,000 clones, around 95% of them appearing once. The source material was CD4+ T cells from blood. Every receptor here comes from a human donor with juvenile idiopathic arthritis.

This chain connects TRBV30 to TRBJ1-2; no definite D call. There are 11 residues in the CDR3. Germline V lookup: CDR1 GTSNPN, CDR2 SVGIG (reference sequence). V was pared by 3 bases and J by 8 bases, with 10 bases between. CDR3 bases: TGTGCCTGGAGCGCGGATCGGGGCTACACCTTC. Translated, it gives CAWSADRGYTF.

The count of this clone is one. The CDR3 spells CASSQGAQATKNIQYF. The CDR3, as DNA: TGCGCCAGCAGCCAAGGGGCCCAGGCAACCAAAAACATTCAGTACTTC. This chain uses TRBV4-1 with TRBJ2-4; no firm D call. The germline V gene has CDR1 MGHRA and CDR2 YSYEKL. The length of the CDR3 is 16 residues. V was trimmed by 1 base and J by 2 bases, leaving 12 bases between them.

V usage is TRBV29-1 and J usage is TRBJ1-1; D is uncertain. CDR1 SQVTM and CDR2 ANQGSEA come from the germline V gene. This CDR3 has 14 residues. The germline V and J ends were trimmed by 0 bases and 0 bases, with 8 bases remaining between them. In DNA form, the CDR3 reads TGCAGCGTTGAAGAACCAGGATTGAACACTGAAGCTTTCTTT. It specifies CSVEEPGLNTEAFF.

V and J are TRBV28 and TRBJ2-5; 12 bases agree with TRBD2. Germline V CDR1 and CDR2: MDHEN, SYDVKM. Germline trimming cut 1 base from V and 2 bases from J; bases unmatched to any gene: 17. There are 21 residues in the CDR3. The CDR3 region is CASSLYAAWLAGGRGQETQYF. CDR3 bases: TGTGCCAGCAGTTTATACGCTGCGTGGCTAGCGGGAGGGCGGGGGCAAGAGACCCAGTACTTC.

The gene calls are TRBV5-8 and TRBJ1-6; TRBD1 matches at 7 bases. V lost 0 bases, J lost 7 bases, and 7 bases stayed unmatched. The CDR3 totals 16 residues. Germline loops: CDR1 SGHTS, CDR2 YDEGEE. CDR3 sequence reads: CASSLGLDRRNSPLHF. For the CDR3, the DNA is TGTGCCAGCAGCTTGGGGTTGGACAGGAGAAATTCACCCCTCCACTTT.

This chain joins TRBV7-3 and TRBJ1-1; the match to TRBD1 covers 9 bases. The V gene end was trimmed by 5 bases and the J gene end by 1 base; junction bases not matched to a gene: 2. This CDR3 contains 14 residues. The germline gives CDR1 SGHTA, CDR2 FQGTGA. In DNA form, the CDR3 reads TGTGCCAGCAGCCGGACAGGGGAGAACACTGAAGCTTTCTTT. Translation gives CASSRTGENTEAFF.

The rearrangement links TRBV6-1 to TRBJ1-4, with D hard to call. Germline V lookup: CDR1 MNHNS, CDR2 SASEGT. The V end was cut by 7 bases, the J end by 3 bases, with 12 bases between. The CDR3 is 14 amino acids. In nucleotides, the CDR3 is TGTGCCAGCACTTGGGCAGTCCCTAATGAAAAACTGTTTTTT. Translation: CASTWAVPNEKLFF.

The V call is TRBV4-3, the J call TRBJ1-2; D perhaps matches TRBD1 (5 bases). Deletions cut 4 bases from V and 0 bases from J, with 9 bases between. The CDR3 spans 14 residues. Germline loops: CDR1 LGHNA, CDR2 YSLEER. CDR3 nucleotides: TGCGCCAGCAGCCCTATACAGGCTAACTATGGCTACACCTTC. Protein: CASSPIQANYGYTF.

The rearrangement links TRBV29-1 to TRBJ2-1; 7 nucleotides align to TRBD2. The junction had 3 bases not matched to a gene; V was cut back by 5 bases and J by 5 bases. CDR1 SQVTM and CDR2 ANQGSEA come from the germline V gene. This CDR3 spans 12 amino acids. CDR3 DNA sequence: TGCAGCGTTACGGGAGGCCACAATGAGCAGTTCTTC. This translates into CSVTGGHNEQFF.

The chain carries TRBV7-3 and TRBJ2-3; 10 positions agree with TRBD2. Unmatched junction bases numbered 8, after V lost 4 bases and J lost 7 bases. The length of the CDR3 is 15 residues. The germline CDR1 and CDR2 sequences are SGHTA and FQGTGA. This CDR3 is CASSSVASGGYTQYF. The DNA of the CDR3 is TGTGCCAGCAGCTCGGTGGCTAGCGGGGGTTATACGCAGTATTTT.

The V call is TRBV19, the J call TRBJ2-4, with 8 bases aligning to TRBD2. The CDR3 is made up of 19 amino acids. The germline V gene encodes CDR1 LNHDA and CDR2 SQIVND (reference sequence). With V trimmed by 6 bases and J by 0 bases, 16 bases remained unmatched. CDR3 in DNA: TGTGCCAGTAGCCCTCAATCCCCTCAGCGGGGGAAAGCCAAAAACATTCAGTACTTC. Translated, it gives CASSPQSPQRGKAKNIQYF.

The chain is built from TRBV15 and TRBJ2-7; maybe TRBD1 (5 bases). CDR3 length: 14 amino acids. Per germline, CDR1 LNHNV and CDR2 YYDKDF (reference sequence). Between the trimmed V and J ends, which lost 1 base and 0 bases, there was a span of 7 bases. The CDR3, as DNA: TGTGCCACCAGCAGAGTCAGGGACTCCTACGAGCAGTACTTC. Translated: CATSRVRDSYEQYF.

The V and J genes are TRBV27 and TRBJ2-1; 13 bases are a match to TRBD2. The germline V gene encodes CDR1 MNHEY and CDR2 SMNVEV (reference sequence). The CDR3 spans 13 residues. V gave up 10 bases and J gave up 12 bases; unmatched junction bases: 9. CDR3 nucleotide sequence: TGTGCCACCACAGGACTAGCGGGAGTCGGGCAGTTCTTC. The encoded protein is CATTGLAGVGQFF.

Only a few counts were recorded for this clone. V and J are TRBV19 and TRBJ2-1; D may be TRBD1 (6 bases). The germline V and J ends were trimmed by 3 bases and 0 bases, with 12 bases remaining between them. The CDR3 has 16 amino acids. Germline loops: CDR1 LNHDA, CDR2 SQIVND (reference sequence). This CDR3 reads CASSIGQPSSYNEQFF. The CDR3 DNA reads TGTGCCAGTAGTATCGGACAGCCGAGCTCCTACAATGAGCAGTTCTTC.

V and J are TRBV11-2 and TRBJ2-5; D not resolved. With 3 bases removed from V and 1 base from J, the gap between germline ends came to 6 bases. This CDR3 has 13 residues. Germline V gene sequence: CDR1 SGHAT, CDR2 FQNNGV. CDR3 sequence reads: CASSFNSQETQYF. CDR3 in DNA: TGTGCCAGCAGCTTTAATAGCCAAGAGACCCAGTACTTC.

The chain is built from TRBV2 and TRBJ1-5; D possibly corresponds to TRBD1 (5 bases). Trimming took 7 bases from V and 4 from J, leaving 11 bases between them. The CDR3 contains 13 residues. Germline-derived CDR1 and CDR2 are SNHLY and FYNNEI. CDR3 nucleotides: TGTGCCAGCATCGGGGGAGGAAATCAGCCCCAGCATTTT. It yields the protein CASIGGGNQPQHF.

The chain recombines TRBV30 with TRBJ1-2; D ambiguous. The germline V gene has CDR1 GTSNPN and CDR2 SVGIG (reference sequence). Deletions cut 2 bases from V and 7 bases from J, with 17 bases between. The CDR3 has 14 amino acids. DNA of the CDR3: TGTGCCTGGAGTTTATCCCTGTGGAGGGCTGGCTACACCTTC. Its protein is CAWSLSLWRAGYTF.